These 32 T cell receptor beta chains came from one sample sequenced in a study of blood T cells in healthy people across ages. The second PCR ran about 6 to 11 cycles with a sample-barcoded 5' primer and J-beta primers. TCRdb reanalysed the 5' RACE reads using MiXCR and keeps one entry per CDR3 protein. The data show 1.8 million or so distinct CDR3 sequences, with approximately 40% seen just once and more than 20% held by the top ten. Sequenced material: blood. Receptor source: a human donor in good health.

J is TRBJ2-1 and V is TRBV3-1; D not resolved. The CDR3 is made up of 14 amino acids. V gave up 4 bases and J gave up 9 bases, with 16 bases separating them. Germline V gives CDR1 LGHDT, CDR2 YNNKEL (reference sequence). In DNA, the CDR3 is TGTGCCAGCAGCCGCTTCGGTGGTATTGGTGAGCAGTTCTTC. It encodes CASSRFGGIGEQFF.

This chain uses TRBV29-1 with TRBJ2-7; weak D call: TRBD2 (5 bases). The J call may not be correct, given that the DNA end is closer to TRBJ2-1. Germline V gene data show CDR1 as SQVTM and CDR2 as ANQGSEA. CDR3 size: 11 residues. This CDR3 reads CSGSGESEQFF. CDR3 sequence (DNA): TGCAGCGGCTCCGGGGAAAGCGAGCAGTTCTTC.

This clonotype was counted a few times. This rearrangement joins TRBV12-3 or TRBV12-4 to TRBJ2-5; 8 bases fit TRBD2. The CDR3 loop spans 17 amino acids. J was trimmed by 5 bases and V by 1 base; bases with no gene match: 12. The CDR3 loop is CASSLGRFGGVPETQYF. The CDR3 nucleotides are TGTGCCAGCAGTTTAGGCCGTTTCGGGGGGGTTCCGGAGACCCAGTACTTC.

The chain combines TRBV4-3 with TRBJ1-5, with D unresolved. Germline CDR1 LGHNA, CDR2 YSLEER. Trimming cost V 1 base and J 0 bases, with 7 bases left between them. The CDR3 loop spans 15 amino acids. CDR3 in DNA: TGCGCCAGCAGCCAAGTTATGGATAGCAATCAGCCCCAGCATTTT. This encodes CASSQVMDSNQPQHF.

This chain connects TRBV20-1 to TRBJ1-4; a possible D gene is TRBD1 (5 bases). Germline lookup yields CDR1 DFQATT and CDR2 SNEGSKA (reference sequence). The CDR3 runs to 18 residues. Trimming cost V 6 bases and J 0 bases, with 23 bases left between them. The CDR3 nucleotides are TGCAGTGCCAAGAGTGAGAAGGGGCCAATTGCAACTAATGAAAAACTGTTTTTT. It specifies CSAKSEKGPIATNEKLFF.

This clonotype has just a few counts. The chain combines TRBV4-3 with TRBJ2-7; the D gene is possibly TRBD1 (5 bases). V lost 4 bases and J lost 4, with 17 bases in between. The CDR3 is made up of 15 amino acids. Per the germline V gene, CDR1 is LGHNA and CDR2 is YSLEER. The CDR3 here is CASSLEGQVGYEQYF. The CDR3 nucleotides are TGCGCCAGCAGCCTTGAAGGACAAGTCGGGTACGAGCAGTACTTC.

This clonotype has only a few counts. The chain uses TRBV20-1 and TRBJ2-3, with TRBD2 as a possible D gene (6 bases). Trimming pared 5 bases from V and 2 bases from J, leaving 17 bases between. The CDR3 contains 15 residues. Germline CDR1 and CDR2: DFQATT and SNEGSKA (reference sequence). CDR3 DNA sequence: TGCAGTGCTCTCCAGGGACTGGACTTCACAGATACGCAGTATTTT. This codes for CSALQGLDFTDTQYF.

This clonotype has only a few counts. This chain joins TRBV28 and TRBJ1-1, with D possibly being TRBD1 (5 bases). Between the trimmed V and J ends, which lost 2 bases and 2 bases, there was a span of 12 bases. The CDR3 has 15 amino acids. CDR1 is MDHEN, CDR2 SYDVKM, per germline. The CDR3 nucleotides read TGTGCCAGCAGTTTAACCGTCACAGGTAACACTGAAGCTTTCTTT. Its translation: CASSLTVTGNTEAFF.

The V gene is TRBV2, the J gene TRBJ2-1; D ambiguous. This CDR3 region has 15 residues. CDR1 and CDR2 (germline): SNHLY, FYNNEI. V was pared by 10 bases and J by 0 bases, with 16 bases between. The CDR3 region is CATNPRVGSYNEQFF. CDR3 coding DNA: TGTGCCACCAATCCTCGAGTCGGCTCCTACAATGAGCAGTTCTTC.

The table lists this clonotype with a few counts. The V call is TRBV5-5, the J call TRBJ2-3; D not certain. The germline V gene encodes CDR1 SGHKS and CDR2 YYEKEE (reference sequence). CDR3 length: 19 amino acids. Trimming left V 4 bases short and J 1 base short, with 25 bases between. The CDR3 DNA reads TGTGCCAGCAGCCACCCTCGATCTATGGGTGACAACGGCACAGATACGCAGTATTTT. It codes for CASSHPRSMGDNGTDTQYF.

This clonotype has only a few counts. CDR3 nucleotide sequence: TGTGCCAGCAGGGGAGGGGGACAATCCCGCTACGAGCAGTACTTC. Translating gives CASRGGGQSRYEQYF. The V call is TRBV28, the J call TRBJ2-7; TRBD2 is a possible D gene (7 bases). Per germline, CDR1 MDHEN and CDR2 SYDVKM. This CDR3 has 15 residues. Trimming took off 6 bases at V and 3 bases at J, with 18 bases between the two ends.

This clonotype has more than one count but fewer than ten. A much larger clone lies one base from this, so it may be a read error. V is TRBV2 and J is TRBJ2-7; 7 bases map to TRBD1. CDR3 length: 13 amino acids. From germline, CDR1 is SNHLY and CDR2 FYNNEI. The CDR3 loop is CASSRTGLYERYF. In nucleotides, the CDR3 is TGTGCCAGCAGTCGGACAGGCCTCTACGAGCGGTACTTC.

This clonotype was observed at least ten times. Written as DNA, the CDR3 is TGTGCCAGCAGCCTAGAGTCCTCAGCTAACTATGGCTACACCTTC. It specifies CASSLESSANYGYTF. The V gene is TRBV11-1, the J gene TRBJ1-2; D is uncertain. Germline V CDR1 and CDR2: SGHAT, FQDESV (reference sequence). CDR3 length: 15 residues. Trimming shortened V by 5 bases and J by 0 bases, and 13 bases separated the two germline ends. The whole variable domain, filled in from reference TRBV11-1 and TRBJ1-2, reads EAEVAQSPRYKITEKSQAVAFWCDPISGHATLYWYRQILGQGPELLVQFQDESVVDDSQLPKDRFSAERLKGVDSTLKIQPAELGDSAMYLCASSLESSANYGYTFGSGTRLTVV.

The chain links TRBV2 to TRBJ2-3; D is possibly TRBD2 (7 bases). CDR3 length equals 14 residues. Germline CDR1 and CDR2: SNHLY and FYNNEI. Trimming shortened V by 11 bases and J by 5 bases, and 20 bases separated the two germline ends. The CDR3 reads CAVKGNREGDTQYF. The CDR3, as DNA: TGTGCCGTCAAAGGGAACAGGGAGGGAGATACGCAGTATTTT.

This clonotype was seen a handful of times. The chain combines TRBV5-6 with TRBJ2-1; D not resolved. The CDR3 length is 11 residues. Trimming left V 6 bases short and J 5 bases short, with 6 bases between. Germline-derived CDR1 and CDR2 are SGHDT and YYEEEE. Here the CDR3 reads CASKLNNEQFF. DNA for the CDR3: TGTGCCAGCAAATTAAACAATGAGCAGTTCTTC.

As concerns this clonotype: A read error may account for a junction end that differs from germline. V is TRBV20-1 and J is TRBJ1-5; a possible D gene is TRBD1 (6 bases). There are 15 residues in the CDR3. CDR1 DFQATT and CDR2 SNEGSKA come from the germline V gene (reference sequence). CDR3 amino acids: CSDRDGRGSNQPQHF. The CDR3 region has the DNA TGCAGTGATAGAGACGGCAGGGGAAGCAATCAGCCCCAGCATTTT.

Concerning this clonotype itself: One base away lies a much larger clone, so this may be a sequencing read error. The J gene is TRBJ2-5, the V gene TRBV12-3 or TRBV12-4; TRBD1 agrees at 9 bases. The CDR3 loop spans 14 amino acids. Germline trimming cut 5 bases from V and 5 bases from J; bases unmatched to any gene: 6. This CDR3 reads CASSKQGAAETQYF. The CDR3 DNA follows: TGTGCCAGCAGTAAACAGGGGGCGGCGGAGACCCAGTACTTC.

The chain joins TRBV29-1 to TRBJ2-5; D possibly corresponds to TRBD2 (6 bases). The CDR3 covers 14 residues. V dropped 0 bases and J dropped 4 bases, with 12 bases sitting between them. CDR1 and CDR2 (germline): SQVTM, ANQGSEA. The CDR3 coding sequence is TGCAGCGTTGAAGAGGGGGGTGCTCGAGAGACCCAGTACTTC. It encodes CSVEEGGARETQYF.

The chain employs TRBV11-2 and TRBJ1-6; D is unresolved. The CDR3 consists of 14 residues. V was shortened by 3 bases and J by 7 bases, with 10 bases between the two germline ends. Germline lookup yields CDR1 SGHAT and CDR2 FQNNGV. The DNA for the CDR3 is TGTGCCAGCAGCTTTAGGCCAGAGAATTCACCCCTCCACTTT. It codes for CASSFRPENSPLHF.

The CDR3 DNA reads as TGTGCCAGCAGCGCCACAGGGAAAGAATTCTGGTACGAGCAGTACTTC. It is translated as CASSATGKEFWYEQYF. The V gene is TRBV9, the J gene TRBJ2-7; D may be TRBD1 (6 bases). From germline, CDR1 is SGDLS and CDR2 YYNGEE. The CDR3 has 16 residues. V lost 3 bases and J 4 bases, leaving 20 bases between the germline ends.

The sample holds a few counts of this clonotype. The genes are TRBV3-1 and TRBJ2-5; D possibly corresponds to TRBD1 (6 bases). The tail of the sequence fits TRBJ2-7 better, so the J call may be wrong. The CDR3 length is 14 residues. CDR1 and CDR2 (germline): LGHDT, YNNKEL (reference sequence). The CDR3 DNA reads TGTGCCAGCAGCAGGGGGATGGAGACTAACGAGCAGTACTTC. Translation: CASSRGMETNEQYF.

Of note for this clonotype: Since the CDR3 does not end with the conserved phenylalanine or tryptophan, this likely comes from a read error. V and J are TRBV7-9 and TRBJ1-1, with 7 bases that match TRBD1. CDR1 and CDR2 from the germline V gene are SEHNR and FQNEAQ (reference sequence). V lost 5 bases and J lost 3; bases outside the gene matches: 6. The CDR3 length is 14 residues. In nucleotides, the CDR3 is TGTGCCAGCAGCCCCAGGGGACAGTACACTGAAGCTTTCTGT. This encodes CASSPRGQYTEAFC.

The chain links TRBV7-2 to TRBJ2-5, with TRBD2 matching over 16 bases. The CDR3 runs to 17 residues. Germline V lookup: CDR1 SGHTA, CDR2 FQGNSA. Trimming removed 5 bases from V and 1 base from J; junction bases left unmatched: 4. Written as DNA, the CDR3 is TGTGCCAGCAGCGTGGGACTAGCGGGGGGGTGCCAAGAGACCCAGTACTTC. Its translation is CASSVGLAGGCQETQYF.

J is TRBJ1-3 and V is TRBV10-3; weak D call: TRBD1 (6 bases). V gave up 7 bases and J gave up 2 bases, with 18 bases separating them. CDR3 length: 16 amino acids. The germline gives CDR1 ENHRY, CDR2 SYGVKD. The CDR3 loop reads CAIKDDTQGTGNTIYF. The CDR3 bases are TGTGCCATCAAGGATGACACACAGGGTACTGGAAACACCATATATTTT.

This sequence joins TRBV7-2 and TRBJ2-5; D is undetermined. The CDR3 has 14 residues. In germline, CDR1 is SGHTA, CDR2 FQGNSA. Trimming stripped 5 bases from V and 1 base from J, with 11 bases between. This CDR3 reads CASSVVASQETQYF. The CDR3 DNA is TGTGCCAGCAGCGTCGTGGCCAGCCAAGAGACCCAGTACTTC.

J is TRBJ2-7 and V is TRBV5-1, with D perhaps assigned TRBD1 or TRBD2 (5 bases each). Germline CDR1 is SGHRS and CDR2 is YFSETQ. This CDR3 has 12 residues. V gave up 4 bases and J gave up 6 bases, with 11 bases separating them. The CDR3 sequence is CASSRGPLEQYF. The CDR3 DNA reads TGCGCCAGCAGCCGGGGACCCCTCGAGCAGTACTTC.

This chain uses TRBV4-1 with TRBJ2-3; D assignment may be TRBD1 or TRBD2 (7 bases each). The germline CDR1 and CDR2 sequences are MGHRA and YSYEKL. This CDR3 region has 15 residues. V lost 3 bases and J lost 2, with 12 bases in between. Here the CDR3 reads CASSHRGGVTDTQYF. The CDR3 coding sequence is TGCGCCAGCAGCCACAGGGGGGGGGTCACAGATACGCAGTATTTT.

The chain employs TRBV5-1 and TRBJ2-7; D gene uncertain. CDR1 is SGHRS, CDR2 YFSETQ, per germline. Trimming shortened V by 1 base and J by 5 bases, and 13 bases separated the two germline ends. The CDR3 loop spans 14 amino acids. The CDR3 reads CASSLWQNSDEQYF. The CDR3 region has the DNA TGCGCCAGCAGCTTGTGGCAGAACTCAGACGAGCAGTACTTC.

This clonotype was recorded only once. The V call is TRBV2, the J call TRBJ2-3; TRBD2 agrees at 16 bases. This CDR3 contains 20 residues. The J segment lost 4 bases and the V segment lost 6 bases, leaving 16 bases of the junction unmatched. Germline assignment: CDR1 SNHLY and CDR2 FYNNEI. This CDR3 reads CASRPSGLAGGPKSADTQYF. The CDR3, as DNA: TGTGCCAGCAGACCATCGGGACTAGCGGGGGGGCCCAAAAGCGCAGATACGCAGTATTTT.

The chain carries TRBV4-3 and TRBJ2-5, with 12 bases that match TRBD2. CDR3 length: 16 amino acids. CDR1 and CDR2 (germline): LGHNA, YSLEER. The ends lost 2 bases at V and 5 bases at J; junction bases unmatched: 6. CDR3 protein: CASSQLAGGPLETQYF. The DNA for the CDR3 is TGCGCCAGCAGCCAACTAGCGGGGGGGCCTTTGGAGACCCAGTACTTC.

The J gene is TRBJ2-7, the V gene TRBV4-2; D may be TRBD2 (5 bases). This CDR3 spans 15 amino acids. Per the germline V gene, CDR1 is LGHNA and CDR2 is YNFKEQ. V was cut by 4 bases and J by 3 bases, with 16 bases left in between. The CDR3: CASSLGLSRDYEQYF. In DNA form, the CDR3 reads TGTGCCAGCAGCCTCGGACTTTCAAGGGACTACGAGCAGTACTTC.

CDR3 residues: CASSLGGIDYGYTF. The CDR3 nucleotides are TGTGCCAGCAGCTTAGGAGGGATCGACTATGGCTACACCTTC. The V and J genes are TRBV5-8 and TRBJ1-2; no reliable D call. Germline V lookup: CDR1 SGHTS, CDR2 YDEGEE. Trimming cost V 2 bases and J 3 bases, with 11 bases left between them. The length of the CDR3 is 14 residues.